This T cell receptor beta chain is from a study of blood T cell repertoires in COVID-19. On the study more broadly: The study drew acute and convalescent COVID-19 samples from the United States, Italy and Spain. Sources were T cells, B-cell-depleted T cells, or PBMCs; the material itself was cDNA or gDNA.

Methods used by the authors: It was from reference gene primer amplification that nucleated cell counts were estimated. Clones were read by immunoSEQ multiplex PCR, and TCRdb kept only the in-frame ones, dropping some. V, J and clone size are those of that table, while D and trimming were read from the DNA. The sample has 200,000 to 250,000 clones, 90% to 95% seen once. Germline-derived CDR1 and CDR2 are MDHEN and SYDVKM. V lost 6 bases, J lost 8 bases, and 7 bases stayed unmatched. The CDR3 is 13 amino acids. The sample comprised peripheral blood. This sequence joins TRBV28 and TRBJ1-2; 9 bases are shared with TRBD1. The clonotype was recovered from a man aged 25 to 40 with acute or convalescent COVID-19. Here the CDR3 reads CASRETGGGGYTF. The CDR3 DNA sequence: TGTGCCAGCAGGGAGACAGGGGGTGGCGGCTACACCTTC.